Presented here are 29 T cell receptor beta chains from one specimen sequenced in a study of blood T cell repertoires in COVID-19. The data were produced by immunoSEQ multiplex PCR, yet TCRdb's version contains in-frame clones alone and is incomplete. Here the sample spans just under 40,000 clones, around 96% being singletons. The sequenced sample was peripheral blood. Receptors originate from a human donor with active COVID-19. The donor label of this sample is uncertain.

The chain has TRBV10-3 and TRBJ1-1; TRBD1 might be the D (5 bases). V gave up 10 bases and J gave up 5 bases, with 17 bases separating them. The germline V gene has CDR1 ENHRY and CDR2 SYGVKD. The CDR3 length is 13 residues. The CDR3 DNA reads as TGTGCCACCAGAGGCATGGGGGGGACTGAAGCTTTCTTT. Protein: CATRGMGGTEAFF.

The V and J genes are TRBV7-6 and TRBJ2-7; D gene uncertain. Germline CDR1 SGHVS, CDR2 FNYEAQ. The germline V and J ends were trimmed by 5 bases and 0 bases, with 11 bases remaining between them. This CDR3 has 14 residues. CDR3 nucleotide sequence: TGTGCCAGCAGCACCACGACACTCTCCTACGAGCAGTACTTC. This codes for CASSTTTLSYEQYF.

As DNA, the CDR3 is TGTGCCAGCAGCCAAGAGCTATCGGACAGGGCCAATGAGCAGTTCTTC. Residues: CASSQELSDRANEQFF. This chain links TRBV3-1 (or the pseudogene TRBV3-2) with TRBJ2-1; 8 positions match TRBD1. Trimming removed 0 bases from V and 6 bases from J; junction bases left unmatched: 7. The germline gives CDR1 LGHDT, CDR2 YNNKEL (reference sequence). The CDR3 loop spans 16 amino acids.

This clone was seen only once. The chain recombines TRBV9 with TRBJ1-2; 9 nucleotides align to TRBD1. CDR1 is SGDLS and CDR2 is YYNGEE in the germline V gene. This CDR3 spans 16 amino acids. After removal of 4 bases from V and 4 bases from J, the junction contained 11 bases not matched to a gene. This CDR3 is CASSHRQGGIGYGYTF. Here the CDR3 DNA reads TGTGCCAGCAGCCACCGACAGGGGGGCATTGGCTATGGCTACACCTTC. The variable domain in full, completed from reference TRBV9 and TRBJ1-2, reads DSGVTQTPKHLITATGQRVTLRCSPRSGDLSVYWYQQSLDQGLQFLIQYYNGEERAKGNILERFSAQQFPDLHSELNLSSLELGDSALYFCASSHRQGGIGYGYTFGSGTRLTVV.

The sample holds one count of this clone. The chain combines TRBV15 with TRBJ2-2; tentatively, D is TRBD2 (6 bases). The CDR3 is 15 residues long. Germline CDR1 and CDR2: LNHNV and YYDKDF (reference sequence). Trimming took off 0 bases at V and 6 bases at J, with 11 bases between the two ends. The CDR3 here is CATSREGGGAGELFF. For the CDR3, the DNA is TGTGCCACCAGCAGAGAGGGTGGAGGGGCCGGGGAGCTGTTTTTT.

The chain couples TRBV6-2 or TRBV6-3 to TRBJ1-1, with 7 bases fitting TRBD1. CDR3 length: 15 residues. The V segment lost 1 base and the J segment 1 base; nucleotides outside the gene matches: 3. Germline V CDR1 and CDR2: MNHEY, SVGEGT. The DNA for the CDR3 is TGTGCCAGCAGTTACTGGACAGGCCGGAACACTGAAGCTTTCTTT. Residues: CASSYWTGRNTEAFF.

The chain employs TRBV10-3 and TRBJ2-7, with D perhaps matching TRBD2 (5 bases). V shed 0 bases and J shed 2 bases, with 8 bases lying between them. The CDR3 is 14 amino acids. The germline gives CDR1 ENHRY, CDR2 SYGVKD. CDR3 in amino acids: CAISESEGTYEQYF. The DNA for the CDR3 is TGTGCCATCAGTGAGTCAGAGGGAACCTACGAGCAGTACTTC.

The J gene is TRBJ2-6, the V gene TRBV3-1 (or the pseudogene TRBV3-2); D not resolved. V lost 3 bases and J lost 0, with 3 bases in between. CDR3 length: 14 residues. The germline CDR1 and CDR2 sequences are LGHDT and YNNKEL (reference sequence). CDR3 sequence: CASSHYSGANVLTF. The CDR3 nucleotides read TGTGCCAGCAGCCACTACTCTGGGGCCAACGTCCTGACTTTC.

The rearrangement joins TRBV24-1 to TRBJ1-3; D unclear. The V end lost 7 bases, the J end lost 0 bases, and 9 bases lay between the germline ends. The CDR3 totals 14 residues. Germline V gives CDR1 KGHDR, CDR2 SFDVKD. For the CDR3, the DNA is TGTGCCACCAGACACACTAACTCTGGAAACACCATATATTTT. Protein product: CATRHTNSGNTIYF.

The chain employs TRBV28 and TRBJ1-1; D not certain. There are 14 residues in the CDR3. Trimming cost V 5 bases and J 4 bases, with 14 bases left between them. CDR1 is MDHEN, CDR2 SYDVKM, per germline. The chain's CDR3 is CASSPGPPATEAFF. Written as DNA, the CDR3 is TGTGCCAGCAGTCCAGGTCCTCCTGCCACTGAAGCTTTCTTT.

The J gene is TRBJ2-7, the V gene TRBV11-2, with 9 bases fitting TRBD1. There are 15 residues in the CDR3. Germline V lookup: CDR1 SGHAT, CDR2 FQNNGV. Unmatched junction bases numbered 2, after V lost 1 base and J lost 1 base. The chain's CDR3 is CASSLGTGESYEQYF. The CDR3 bases are TGTGCCAGCAGCTTAGGGACAGGGGAATCCTACGAGCAGTACTTC. The complete variable domain, with remaining parts taken from reference TRBV11-2 and TRBJ2-7, reads EAGVAQSPRYKIIEKRQSVAFWCNPISGHATLYWYQQILGQGPKLLIQFQNNGVVDDSQLPKDRFSAERLKGVDSTLKIQPAKLEDSAVYLCASSLGTGESYEQYFGPGTRLTVT.

This rearrangement joins TRBV27 to TRBJ2-3; 7 nucleotides match TRBD1. The germline V gene has CDR1 MNHEY and CDR2 SMNVEV (reference sequence). The CDR3 runs 17 residues. The V segment lost 2 bases and the J segment 2 bases; nucleotides outside the gene matches: 10. The CDR3 sequence is CASSLRLGQTITDTQYF. CDR3 nucleotide sequence: TGTGCCAGCAGTTTAAGATTGGGACAGACGATCACAGATACGCAGTATTTT.

The DNA of the CDR3 is TGTGCCAGCTCACCAGGGACATTGAACACTGAAGCTTTCTTT. It yields the protein CASSPGTLNTEAFF. The genes are TRBV18 and TRBJ1-1; TRBD1 might be the D (6 bases). The CDR3 runs to 14 residues. Germline lookup yields CDR1 KGHSH and CDR2 LQKENI. The V end lost 2 bases, the J end lost 0 bases, and 7 bases lay between the germline ends.

The genes are TRBV28 and TRBJ1-2; the D is unclear. Between the trimmed V and J ends, which lost 1 base and 6 bases, there was a span of 6 bases. Germline V gene sequence: CDR1 MDHEN, CDR2 SYDVKM. The CDR3 consists of 12 residues. The CDR3 sequence is CASSLYRDGYTF. In nucleotides, the CDR3 is TGTGCCAGCAGTTTATACCGGGATGGCTACACCTTC.

J is TRBJ2-7 and V is TRBV3-1 (or the pseudogene TRBV3-2); no reliable D call. The germline V gene has CDR1 LGHDT and CDR2 YNNKEL (reference sequence). The CDR3 totals 14 residues. With 0 bases removed from V and 7 bases from J, the gap between germline ends came to 13 bases. The CDR3 DNA reads as TGTGCCAGCAGCCAAGATCTTGAGGTCCTGGAGCAGTACTTC. Protein sequence: CASSQDLEVLEQYF.

The genes are TRBV7-2 and TRBJ1-1, with D perhaps matching TRBD1 (5 bases). The length of the CDR3 is 14 residues. From germline, CDR1 is SGHTA and CDR2 FQGNSA. V gave up 7 bases and J gave up 1 base, with 13 bases separating them. The CDR3 here is CASTAWGENTEAFF. CDR3 nucleotide sequence: TGTGCCAGCACCGCGTGGGGGGAGAACACTGAAGCTTTCTTT.

V and J are TRBV27 and TRBJ2-6; 9 bases are a match to TRBD1. Unmatched junction bases numbered 6, after V lost 3 bases and J lost 0 bases. CDR3 length: 18 residues. Germline V gene sequence: CDR1 MNHEY, CDR2 SMNVEV (reference sequence). DNA for the CDR3: TGTGCCAGCAGTTTTAAGGGACAGGGAGTCTCTGGGGCCAACGTCCTGACTTTC. This encodes CASSFKGQGVSGANVLTF.

V gene TRBV12-3 or TRBV12-4 combines with J gene TRBJ1-1; D is unresolved. V lost 1 base, J lost 2 bases, and 5 bases lay in between. CDR3 length: 13 amino acids. The CDR3 region is CASSLERNTEAFF. The CDR3 coding sequence is TGTGCCAGCAGTTTAGAGAGAAACACTGAAGCTTTCTTT.

The gene calls are TRBV25-1 and TRBJ1-2, with D maybe TRBD1 (5 bases). Germline V lookup: CDR1 MGHDK, CDR2 SYGVNS. The germline V and J ends were trimmed by 1 base and 0 bases, with 9 bases remaining between them. The CDR3 loop spans 15 amino acids. The CDR3 DNA sequence: TGTGCCAGCAGTGAATCCGGGGGAGCTAACTATGGCTACACCTTC. The encoded protein is CASSESGGANYGYTF.

The chain carries TRBV5-1 and TRBJ2-3, with 7 bases lining up with TRBD1. The junction had 14 bases not matched to a gene; V was cut back by 1 base and J by 3 bases. The CDR3 covers 18 residues. The V gene's germline CDR1 is SGHRS and CDR2 YFSETQ. Here the CDR3 DNA reads TGCGCCAGCAGCTTGTTTTGGTTCTCAGGGGGAAGGACAGATACGCAGTATTTT. Its translation is CASSLFWFSGGRTDTQYF. The full variable domain, in which reference TRBV5-1 and TRBJ2-3 provide the parts outside the CDR3, is KAGVTQTPRYLIKTRGQQVTLSCSPISGHRSVSWYQQTPGQGLQFLFEYFSETQRNKGNFPGRFSGRQFSNSRSEMNVSTLELGDSALYLCASSLFWFSGGRTDTQYFGPGTRLTVL.

This chain links TRBV7-9 with TRBJ2-3, with a possible D match to TRBD1 (5 bases). V gave up 5 bases and J gave up 2 bases, with 11 bases separating them. This CDR3 comprises 14 residues. The V gene's germline CDR1 is SEHNR and CDR2 FQNEAQ (reference sequence). In nucleotides, the CDR3 is TGTGCCAGCAGCCTCCTAGGGGCCACAGATACGCAGTATTTT. Translating it yields CASSLLGATDTQYF.

The genes are TRBV9 and TRBJ2-1; 12 bases match TRBD2. The V and J ends lost 3 bases and 3 bases, in that order; junction bases with no gene match: 1. Germline CDR1 SGDLS, CDR2 YYNGEE. The CDR3 covers 15 residues. The CDR3 DNA is TGTGCCAGCAGCGGACTAGCGGGAGTCTACAATGAGCAGTTCTTC. Its translation: CASSGLAGVYNEQFF.

The genes are TRBV7-2 and TRBJ2-2, with TRBD2 matching over 7 bases. Germline V gives CDR1 SGHTA, CDR2 FQGNSA. V lost 4 bases to trimming and J lost 1 base; unmatched junction nucleotides: 3. CDR3 length: 15 residues. The CDR3 DNA reads TGTGCCAGCAGCTCTAGCGGACGGAACACCGGGGAGCTGTTTTTT. Translating gives CASSSSGRNTGELFF.

This chain uses TRBV19 with TRBJ2-2; possibly TRBD2 for D (7 bases). The germline gives CDR1 LNHDA, CDR2 SQIVND (reference sequence). With 6 bases removed from V and 8 bases from J, the gap between germline ends came to 25 bases. This CDR3 contains 17 residues. The CDR3 sequence: CASRKEGGPLTGGELFF. The CDR3 coding sequence is TGTGCCAGTAGGAAGGAGGGGGGGCCTTTAACAGGAGGGGAGCTGTTTTTT.

The chain recombines TRBV7-8 with TRBJ1-4; 7 bases align to TRBD1. Germline lookup yields CDR1 SGHVS and CDR2 FQNEAQ. V lost 2 bases to trimming and J lost 5 bases; unmatched junction nucleotides: 8. This CDR3 spans 16 amino acids. The CDR3 protein is CASSLRQGTANEKLFF. The DNA of the CDR3 is TGTGCCAGCAGCTTACGGCAGGGGACAGCGAATGAAAAACTGTTTTTT.

The chain employs TRBV28 and TRBJ2-2; 9 bases are a match to TRBD1. Germline CDR1 reads MDHEN; CDR2 reads SYDVKM. This CDR3 has 13 residues. V shed 11 bases and J 3 bases; nucleotides not matched to a gene: 4. DNA of the CDR3: TGTGCCTCCGGGACAGGGTACACCGGGGAGCTGTTTTTT. Amino acid sequence: CASGTGYTGELFF.

The chain couples TRBV5-1 to TRBJ2-1; D is ambiguous. This CDR3 spans 15 amino acids. Germline V lookup: CDR1 SGHRS, CDR2 YFSETQ. Trimming removed 0 bases from V and 3 bases from J, with 10 bases in between. CDR3 protein: CASSLVSELYNEQFF. The CDR3 DNA is TGCGCCAGCAGCTTGGTCAGCGAGCTCTACAATGAGCAGTTCTTC.

This clone was seen once. The CDR3 region has the DNA TGTGCCAGCTATAGCGGGAGGAGCTCCTACAATGAGCAGTTCTTC. Its protein is CASYSGRSSYNEQFF. This chain uses TRBV27 with TRBJ2-1; TRBD2 agrees at 10 bases. J lost 0 bases, V lost 8 bases, and 4 bases had no gene match. The CDR3 extends over 15 amino acids. The germline CDR1 and CDR2 sequences are MNHEY and SMNVEV (reference sequence).

The chain couples TRBV5-6 to TRBJ2-1, with D possibly matching TRBD2 (5 bases). Trimming cost V 2 bases and J 3 bases, with 15 bases left between them. This CDR3 contains 16 residues. Germline V lookup: CDR1 SGHDT, CDR2 YYEEEE. CDR3 coding DNA: TGTGCCAGCAGCTTCGGGGTAGGCCTTATCTACAATGAGCAGTTCTTC. It translates to CASSFGVGLIYNEQFF.